The 18 T cell receptor beta chains presented below share a single source sample, sequenced in a study of identical twins. TCRdb re-analysed the 5' RACE reads in MiXCR, keeping a single row per CDR3 protein. The sample lists some 500,000 distinct CDR3 sequences; 14% were seen once. Separately, the same data were catalogued under a study of yellow fever vaccine responses in identical twins.

Sequencing was performed on CD4+ T cells sorted from blood. These receptors originate from a woman between 18 and 29 years old in good health.

The rearrangement links TRBV6-5 to TRBJ2-3, with 9 bases matching TRBD2. Germline V CDR1 and CDR2: MNHEY, SVGAGI. The V segment lost 0 bases and the J segment 1 base; nucleotides outside the gene matches: 8. This CDR3 comprises 18 residues. The CDR3 DNA reads TGTGCCAGCAGTTACTCGATTTGGCGGGAGGGGGGCACAGATACGCAGTATTTT. Its protein is CASSYSIWREGGTDTQYF.

This clonotype has a count of ten or more. This chain links TRBV6-1 with TRBJ1-5; D gene uncertain. Trimming shortened V by 7 bases and J by 1 base, and 11 bases separated the two germline ends. Germline CDR1 MNHNS, CDR2 SASEGT. The CDR3 runs 14 residues. In DNA form, the CDR3 reads TGTGCCAGCAACGACGGAATGAGCAATCAGCCCCAGCATTTT. Translation: CASNDGMSNQPQHF.

The chain uses TRBV6-6 and TRBJ2-5, with D perhaps matching TRBD1 or TRBD2 (6 bases each). The CDR3 contains 12 residues. Deletions cut 7 bases from V and 4 bases from J, with 10 bases between. Germline CDR1 is MNHNY and CDR2 is SVGAGI (reference sequence). The CDR3, as DNA: TGTGCCAGCAAGGGGGGTGGAGAGACCCAGTACTTC. It codes for CASKGGGETQYF.

This clonotype has only a few counts. J is TRBJ2-2 and V is TRBV4-1, with D possibly being TRBD1 (6 bases). The CDR3 sequence is 15 residues long. Looked up from germline, CDR1 is MGHRA and CDR2 is YSYEKL. V was shortened by 0 bases and J by 5 bases, with 10 bases between the two germline ends. The CDR3 is CASSQEGATTGELFF. The CDR3 DNA reads TGCGCCAGCAGCCAAGAGGGGGCAACGACCGGGGAGCTGTTTTTT.

A few counts support this clonotype. A much larger clone sits a single nucleotide away, making a read error possible. This rearrangement joins TRBV11-2 to TRBJ2-2; D remains ambiguous. This CDR3 comprises 13 residues. CDR1 and CDR2 from the germline V gene are SGHAT and FQNNGV. The V end lost 5 bases, the J end lost 4 bases, and 8 bases lay between the germline ends. The CDR3 loop is CASSPRFTGELFF. CDR3 DNA sequence: TGTGCCAGCAGCCCCAGGTTCACCGGGGAGCTGTTTTTT.

The V call is TRBV7-8, the J call TRBJ2-7; 7 positions match TRBD1. Germline CDR1 SGHVS, CDR2 FQNEAQ. V dropped 7 bases and J dropped 3; count of bases not matched to a gene: 9. There are 14 residues in the CDR3. The CDR3 reads CASNPGTADYEQYF. CDR3 nucleotide sequence: TGTGCCAGCAACCCCGGGACAGCGGACTACGAGCAGTACTTC.

This clonotype has a handful of counts. The J gene is TRBJ1-3, the V gene TRBV4-2, with TRBD1 matching 8 bases. J gave up 0 bases and V 0 bases, and 4 bases lay outside the gene matches. Per the germline V gene, CDR1 is LGHNA and CDR2 is YNFKEQ. There are 17 residues in the CDR3. In nucleotides, the CDR3 is TGTGCCAGCAGCCAAGATCGGGACAGGTTCTCTGGAAACACCATATATTTT. Protein: CASSQDRDRFSGNTIYF.

The CDR3 nucleotides are TGTGCCAGCAGCTTGTCAAGACTAGCGGGGGGCACAGATACGCAGTATTTT. It specifies CASSLSRLAGGTDTQYF. The chain carries TRBV6-1 and TRBJ2-3; 12 bases align to TRBD2. Germline CDR1 and CDR2: MNHNS and SASEGT. The CDR3 totals 17 residues. Germline trimming cut 6 bases from V and 1 base from J; bases unmatched to any gene: 8.

The J gene is TRBJ2-1, the V gene TRBV2; weak D call: TRBD2 (5 bases). The length of the CDR3 is 13 residues. The V end lost 4 bases, the J end lost 4 bases, and 8 bases lay between the germline ends. Germline V gene sequence: CDR1 SNHLY, CDR2 FYNNEI. The CDR3 sequence is CASSGGHYNEQFF. CDR3 sequence (DNA): TGTGCCAGCAGTGGAGGGCATTACAATGAGCAGTTCTTC.

Remarks on this clonotype: Germline and junction disagree at one end, which may indicate a read error. The rearrangement uses TRBV6-4 and TRBJ2-1; 8 bases are shared with TRBD2. Germline CDR1 is MRHNA and CDR2 is SNTAGT. The CDR3 sequence is 18 residues long. DNA of the CDR3: TGTGCCAGCTGTGAGCTAGCGGGTTTACACAGCTCCTACAATGAGCAGTTCTTC. This codes for CASCELAGLHSSYNEQFF.

This clonotype was picked up many times. The gene calls are TRBV20-1 and TRBJ2-3; tentative D call: TRBD2 (5 bases). The V end was cut by 6 bases, the J end by 1 base, with 23 bases between. There are 17 residues in the CDR3. Germline CDR1 is DFQATT and CDR2 is SNEGSKA (reference sequence). The CDR3 here is CSALPVEENLRTDTQYF. DNA for the CDR3: TGCAGTGCCCTCCCGGTGGAGGAGAACTTACGCACAGATACGCAGTATTTT.

The chain joins TRBV18 to TRBJ2-7; TRBD1 matches at 9 bases. Losses at the gene ends were 8 bases for V and 7 bases for J; bases not matched to a gene: 9. Germline assignment: CDR1 KGHSH and CDR2 LQKENI. The CDR3 extends over 13 amino acids. In DNA, the CDR3 is TGTGCCAGCCAGGGACAGGGAACGGGTGAGCAGTACTTC. Translation gives CASQGQGTGEQYF.

The J gene is TRBJ1-2, the V gene TRBV20-1; tentative D call: TRBD1 (6 bases). Trimming stripped 7 bases from V and 5 bases from J, with 26 bases between. The germline CDR1 and CDR2 sequences are DFQATT and SNEGSKA (reference sequence). This CDR3 region has 16 residues. The CDR3 is CSVSGAGVGGTYGYTF. The DNA for the CDR3 is TGCAGTGTTTCCGGGGCAGGGGTTGGAGGGACATATGGCTACACCTTC.

This clonotype has more than one count but fewer than ten. The chain uses TRBV7-2 and TRBJ2-7, with TRBD1 identical over 10 bases. Germline V lookup: CDR1 SGHTA, CDR2 FQGNSA. J gave up 4 bases and V 5 bases, and 5 bases lay outside the gene matches. The CDR3 length is 14 residues. The CDR3 DNA sequence: TGTGCCAGCAGCAAGGGACAGGGGTGGTACGAGCAGTACTTC. It translates to CASSKGQGWYEQYF.

This clonotype was seen a handful of times. The chain couples TRBV30 to TRBJ2-7; D gene uncertain. The CDR3 has 15 amino acids. CDR1 and CDR2 from the germline V gene are GTSNPN and SVGIG (reference sequence). Deletions cut 0 bases from V and 2 bases from J, with 14 bases between. The CDR3 spells CAWSVPSLVTYEQYF. The CDR3 DNA is TGTGCCTGGAGTGTACCGTCTCTAGTTACCTACGAGCAGTACTTC.

This clonotype has a handful of counts. The chain has TRBV27 and TRBJ2-1, with D possibly being TRBD2 (5 bases). Germline CDR1 and CDR2: MNHEY and SMNVEV (reference sequence). The V and J ends lost 6 bases and 2 bases respectively, with 17 bases between them. CDR3 size: 16 residues. CDR3 amino acids: CASSPRTGFTYNEQFF. In nucleotides, the CDR3 is TGTGCCAGCAGCCCCCGGACGGGATTCACCTACAATGAGCAGTTCTTC.

The table lists this clonotype with many counts. The V gene is TRBV12-3 or TRBV12-4, the J gene TRBJ2-1; 9 bases map to TRBD2. J lost 7 bases, V lost 6 bases, and 19 bases had no gene match. The CDR3 runs to 18 residues. The CDR3 spells CASRYIAGAQTAGNEQFF. CDR3 bases: TGTGCCAGCAGGTATATAGCGGGAGCCCAGACCGCCGGTAATGAGCAGTTCTTC.

The genes are TRBV7-8 and TRBJ2-3, with D possibly matching TRBD2 (6 bases). In germline, CDR1 is SGHVS, CDR2 FQNEAQ. CDR3 size: 17 residues. V shed 2 bases and J shed 0 bases, with 15 bases lying between them. The DNA for the CDR3 is TGTGCCAGCAGCTTAATGGGGTCAGCGGGCAGCACAGATACGCAGTATTTT. This gives the protein CASSLMGSAGSTDTQYF.